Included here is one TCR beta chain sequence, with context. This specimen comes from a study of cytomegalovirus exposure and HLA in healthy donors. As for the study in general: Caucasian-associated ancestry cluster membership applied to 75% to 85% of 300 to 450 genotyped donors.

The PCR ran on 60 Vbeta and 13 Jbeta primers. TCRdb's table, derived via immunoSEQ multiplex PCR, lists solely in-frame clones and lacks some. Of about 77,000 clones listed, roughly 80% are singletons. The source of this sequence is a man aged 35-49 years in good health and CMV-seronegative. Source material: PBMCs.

CDR3 in DNA: TGCGCCAGCAGCCAAGGGCTAGCGGGAGTCATAAGTGGAGATACGCAGTATTTT. Translation: CASSQGLAGVISGDTQYF. V gene TRBV4-1 combines with J gene TRBJ2-3, with 10 bases that match TRBD2. Trimming at V came to 1 base and at J to 5 bases, leaving 12 bases not matched to a gene. Germline lookup yields CDR1 MGHRA and CDR2 YSYEKL. The CDR3 sequence is 18 residues long.